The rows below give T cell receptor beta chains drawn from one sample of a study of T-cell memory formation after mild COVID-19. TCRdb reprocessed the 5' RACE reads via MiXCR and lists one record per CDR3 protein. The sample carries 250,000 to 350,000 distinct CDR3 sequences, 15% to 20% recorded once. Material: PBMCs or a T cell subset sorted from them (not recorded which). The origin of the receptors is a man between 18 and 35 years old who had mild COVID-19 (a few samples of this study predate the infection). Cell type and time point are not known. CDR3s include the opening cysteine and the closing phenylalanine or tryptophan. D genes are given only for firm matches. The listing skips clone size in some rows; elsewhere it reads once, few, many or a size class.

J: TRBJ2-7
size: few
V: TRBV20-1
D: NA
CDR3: CSATAGAEYEQYF
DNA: TGCAGTGCGACCGCCGGCGCGGAGTACGAGCAGTACTTC

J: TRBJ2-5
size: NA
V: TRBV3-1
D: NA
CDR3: CASSPSAGETQYF
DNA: TGTGCCAGCAGCCCCTCGGCCGGGGAGACCCAGTACTTC

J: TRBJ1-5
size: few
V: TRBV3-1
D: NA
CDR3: CASSQDGQGNQPQHF
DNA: TGTGCCAGCAGCCAAGATGGTCAGGGCAATCAGCCCCAGCATTTT

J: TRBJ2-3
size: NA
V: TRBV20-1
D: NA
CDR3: CSASRDMSTDTQYF
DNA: TGCAGTGCTAGTCGGGACATGTCCACAGATACGCAGTATTTT

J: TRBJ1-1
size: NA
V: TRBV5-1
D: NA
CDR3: CASSLDGVTEAFF
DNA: TGCGCCAGCAGCTTGGATGGGGTAACTGAAGCTTTCTTT

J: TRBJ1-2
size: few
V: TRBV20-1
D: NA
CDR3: CSARDLGGGYTF
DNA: TGCAGTGCTAGAGATCTCGGCGGTGGCTACACCTTC

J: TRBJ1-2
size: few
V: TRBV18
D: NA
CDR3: CASSPFTPTNYGYTF
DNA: TGTGCCAGCTCACCATTCACACCCACTAACTATGGCTACACCTTC

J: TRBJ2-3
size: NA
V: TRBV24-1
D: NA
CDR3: CATSDLPGRKSPTDTQYF
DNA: TGTGCCACCAGTGATTTGCCCGGGCGCAAATCCCCCACAGATACGCAGTATTTT

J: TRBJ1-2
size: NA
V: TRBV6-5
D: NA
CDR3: CASSYSAAKLYGYTF
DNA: TGTGCCAGCAGTTACTCAGCGGCGAAACTCTATGGCTACACCTTC

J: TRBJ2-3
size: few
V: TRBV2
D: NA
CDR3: CASMRADTQYF
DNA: TGTGCCAGCATGCGCGCAGATACGCAGTATTTT

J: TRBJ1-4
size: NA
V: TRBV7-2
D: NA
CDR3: CASSLREYSEKLFF
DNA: TGTGCCAGCAGCTTACGGGAATACAGCGAAAAACTGTTTTTT

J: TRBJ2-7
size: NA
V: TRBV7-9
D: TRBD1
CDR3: CASSLEGATYEQYF
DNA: TGTGCCAGCAGCTTAGAGGGGGCCACCTACGAGCAGTACTTC

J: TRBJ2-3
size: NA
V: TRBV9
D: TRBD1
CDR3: CASSQSRDRGTDTQYF
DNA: TGTGCCAGCAGCCAGAGCCGGGACAGGGGAACAGATACGCAGTATTTT

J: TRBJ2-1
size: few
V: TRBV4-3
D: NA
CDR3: CASSQDLSGYNEQFF
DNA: TGCGCCAGCAGCCAAGATCTGTCCGGGTACAATGAGCAGTTCTTC

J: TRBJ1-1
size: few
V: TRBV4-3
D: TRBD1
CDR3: CASSPLTGSREAFF
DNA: TGCGCCAGCAGCCCCCTGACAGGGTCGAGGGAAGCTTTCTTT

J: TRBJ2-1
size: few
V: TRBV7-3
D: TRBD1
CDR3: CASSLWQGADEQFF
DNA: TGTGCCAGCAGCTTATGGCAGGGGGCTGATGAGCAGTTCTTC

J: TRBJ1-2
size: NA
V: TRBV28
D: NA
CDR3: CATFLERSNYGYTF
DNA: TGTGCCACCTTCCTCGAGAGGAGTAACTATGGCTACACCTTC

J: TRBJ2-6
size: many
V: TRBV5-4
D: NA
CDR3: CASSLETVGNVLTF
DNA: TGTGCCAGCAGCCTGGAGACAGTAGGGAACGTCCTGACTTTC

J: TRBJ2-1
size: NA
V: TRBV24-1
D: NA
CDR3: CATSDSGGGGSRVEQFF
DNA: TGTGCCACCAGTGACTCTGGAGGGGGCGGTTCGAGGGTTGAGCAGTTCTTC

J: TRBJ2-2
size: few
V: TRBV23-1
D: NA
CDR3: CASSQSALWGDIAGELFF
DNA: TGCGCCAGCAGTCAATCGGCTCTTTGGGGGGACATAGCCGGGGAGCTGTTTTTT

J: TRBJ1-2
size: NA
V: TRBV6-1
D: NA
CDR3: CASTPGSVSYGYTF
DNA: TGTGCCAGCACCCCTGGTTCCGTTAGCTATGGCTACACCTTC

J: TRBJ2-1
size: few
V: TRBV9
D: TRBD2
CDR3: CASGQTSGVLRYNEQFF
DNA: TGTGCCAGCGGCCAGACTAGCGGGGTTTTGAGGTACAATGAGCAGTTCTTC

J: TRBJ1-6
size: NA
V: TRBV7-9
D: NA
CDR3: CAGGLNYNSPLHF
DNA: TGTGCCGGCGGACTGAACTATAATTCACCCCTCCACTTT

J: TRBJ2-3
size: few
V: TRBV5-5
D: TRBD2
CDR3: CASSRPGLAGGTDTQYF
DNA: TGTGCCAGCAGCCGGCCGGGACTAGCGGGGGGCACGGATACGCAGTATTTT

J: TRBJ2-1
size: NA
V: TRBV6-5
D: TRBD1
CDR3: CASKTGVREQFF
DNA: TGTGCCAGCAAAACAGGGGTGAGGGAGCAGTTCTTC

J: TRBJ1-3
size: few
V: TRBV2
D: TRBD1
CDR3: CASKRDSSGNTIYF
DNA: TGTGCCAGCAAACGGGACAGCTCTGGAAACACCATATATTTT

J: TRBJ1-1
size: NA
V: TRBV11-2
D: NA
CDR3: CASSLAQVGAFF
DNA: TGTGCCAGCAGCTTAGCCCAGGTCGGGGCTTTCTTT

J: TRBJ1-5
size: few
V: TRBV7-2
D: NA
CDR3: CASSLDLGGVKHF
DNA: TGTGCCAGCAGCTTAGATCTCGGGGGGGTCAAGCATTTT

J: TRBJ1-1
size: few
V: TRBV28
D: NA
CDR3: CASSRDSRAAFF
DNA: TGTGCCAGCAGCCGGGACTCCCGTGCAGCTTTCTTT